This entry lists 29 T cell receptor beta chains sequenced from one sample in a study of OX40 agonist ivuxolimab in advanced cancers. Repertoires were generated with immunoSEQ multiplex PCR, while TCRdb's copy carries only in-frame clones and drops some. The table includes 75,000 to 90,000 clones, more than 80% detected once. The sequencing used CD4+ or CD8+ T cells sorted from blood, collected in a trial of the OX40 agonist ivuxolimab. Source of these receptors: an adult with an advanced solid tumor such as melanoma, head and neck, liver or kidney cancer.

The V gene is TRBV30, the J gene TRBJ1-1; no firm D call. CDR1 is GTSNPN and CDR2 is SVGIG in the germline V gene (reference sequence). With 6 bases removed from V and 1 base from J, the gap between germline ends came to 6 bases. The CDR3 is 11 amino acids. DNA for the CDR3: TGTGCCTGCCTGGGGAACACTGAAGCTTTCTTT. Protein product: CACLGNTEAFF. Supplemented by reference TRBV30 and TRBJ1-1, the full variable domain reads SQTIHQWPATLVQPVGSPLSLECTVEGTSNPNLYWYRQAAGRGLQLLFYSVGIGQISSEVPQNLSASRPQDRQFILSSKKLLLSDSGFYLCACLGNTEAFFGQGTRLTVV.

This sequence joins TRBV6-5 and TRBJ2-7; D call uncertain. V was clipped by 0 bases and J by 2 bases, with 14 bases between them. Germline V gene data show CDR1 as MNHEY and CDR2 as SVGAGI. The CDR3 is 16 residues long. CDR3 bases: TGTGCCAGCAGTTACTCGGTGGGTCAACGGGCCTACGAGCAGTACTTC. Protein: CASSYSVGQRAYEQYF.

The rearrangement links TRBV30 to TRBJ2-4, with D unclear. This CDR3 spans 13 amino acids. Germline CDR1 GTSNPN, CDR2 SVGIG (reference sequence). Trimming removed 3 bases at V and 0 bases at J, with 6 bases between. DNA of the CDR3: TGTGCCTGGAGAGGAGTAGCCAAAAACATTCAGTACTTC. Protein sequence: CAWRGVAKNIQYF.

The chain carries TRBV9 and TRBJ1-1, with D tentatively TRBD1 (6 bases). Per the germline V gene, CDR1 is SGDLS and CDR2 is YYNGEE. Trimming took off 3 bases at V and 0 bases at J, with 9 bases between the two ends. The CDR3 has 14 residues. The CDR3 is CASSGGQLNTEAFF. The CDR3 bases are TGTGCCAGCAGCGGTGGACAGCTGAACACTGAAGCTTTCTTT.

The CDR3 is CASNPGTGYTF. The CDR3 DNA reads TGTGCCAGCAACCCGGGAACGGGCTACACCTTC. The chain carries TRBV13 and TRBJ1-2; no clear D gene. Germline CDR1 and CDR2: PRHDT and FYEKMQ (reference sequence). V gave up 7 bases and J gave up 8 bases, with 11 bases separating them. CDR3 length: 11 residues. The entire variable domain, with the rest obtained from reference TRBV13 and TRBJ1-2, is as follows: AAGVIQSPRHLIKEKRETATLKCYPIPRHDTVYWYQQGPGQDPQFLISFYEKMQSDKGSIPDRFSAQQFSDYHSELNMSSLELGDSALYFCASNPGTGYTFGSGTRLTVV.

The chain recombines TRBV6-1 with TRBJ1-6, with 7 nucleotides matching TRBD1. Trimming cost V 3 bases and J 7 bases; bases outside gene matches: 9. The V gene's germline CDR1 is MNHNS and CDR2 SASEGT. The CDR3 runs 16 residues. DNA for the CDR3: TGTGCCAGCAGTGATAAAGGGACAGCTATCAATTCACCCCTCCACTTT. Translation: CASSDKGTAINSPLHF.

This sequence joins TRBV28 and TRBJ1-2; no clear D. Germline CDR1 is MDHEN and CDR2 is SYDVKM. Trimming shortened V by 3 bases and J by 0 bases, and 11 bases separated the two germline ends. The CDR3 runs to 15 residues. The CDR3 DNA sequence: TGTGCCAGCAGTTTCCGGCGGAAAGCTAACTATGGCTACACCTTC. This encodes CASSFRRKANYGYTF.

The chain has TRBV27 and TRBJ1-4; no definite D call. CDR3 length equals 13 residues. Germline V gene lookup returns CDR1 MNHEY and CDR2 SMNVEV (reference sequence). V was pared by 10 bases and J by 1 base, with 10 bases between. CDR3 in amino acids: CATSGETNEKLFF. CDR3 nucleotide sequence: TGTGCCACCTCAGGCGAAACTAATGAAAAACTGTTTTTT. Drawing the rest from reference TRBV27 and TRBJ1-4, the complete variable domain is EAQVTQNPRYLITVTGKKLTVTCSQNMNHEYMSWYRQDPGLGLRQIYYSMNVEVTDKGDVPEGYKVSRKEKRNFPLILESPSPNQTSLYFCATSGETNEKLFFGSGTQLSVL.

The V call is TRBV4-3, the J call TRBJ2-2, with 9 bases identical to TRBD2. J was trimmed by 3 bases and V by 0 bases; bases with no gene match: 2. The CDR3 has 16 amino acids. Germline loops: CDR1 LGHNA, CDR2 YSLEER. The CDR3 here is CASSQEAGGYTGELFF. The CDR3 DNA is TGCGCCAGCAGCCAAGAGGCGGGGGGGTACACCGGGGAGCTGTTTTTT.

This chain links TRBV5-4 with TRBJ1-3, with a possible D match to TRBD1 (5 bases). V lost 0 bases and J 2 bases, leaving 12 bases between the germline ends. The germline V gene encodes CDR1 SGHNT and CDR2 YYREEE (reference sequence). The CDR3 has 16 amino acids. The DNA of the CDR3 is TGTGCCAGCAGCTTGGGATCGGGGACCCCTGGAAACACCATATATTTT. Its translation: CASSLGSGTPGNTIYF.

This chain connects TRBV9 to TRBJ2-3; D is unclear. Trimming removed 0 bases from V and 8 bases from J, with 7 bases in between. The CDR3 contains 12 residues. Germline loops: CDR1 SGDLS, CDR2 YYNGEE. The CDR3 bases are TGTGCCAGCAGCGTAGCTAGTGGTACGCAGTATTTT. Residues: CASSVASGTQYF. The full variable domain, in which reference TRBV9 and TRBJ2-3 provide the parts outside the CDR3, is DSGVTQTPKHLITATGQRVTLRCSPRSGDLSVYWYQQSLDQGLQFLIQYYNGEERAKGNILERFSAQQFPDLHSELNLSSLELGDSALYFCASSVASGTQYFGPGTRLTVL.

This chain links TRBV7-9 with TRBJ2-7; 7 bases align to TRBD1. The V gene's germline CDR1 is SEHNR and CDR2 FQNEAQ (reference sequence). There are 13 residues in the CDR3. Losses at the gene ends were 5 bases for V and 6 bases for J; bases not matched to a gene: 7. CDR3 nucleotide sequence: TGTGCCAGCAGCCTTTCCGGGACAGCCGAGCAGTACTTC. Protein product: CASSLSGTAEQYF.

The V call is TRBV7-3, the J call TRBJ2-3; D unclear. The germline V gene has CDR1 SGHTA and CDR2 FQGTGA. Trimming stripped 1 base from V and 4 bases from J, with 6 bases between. The CDR3 has 13 residues. CDR3 amino acids: CASSLIQADTQYF. The CDR3 DNA is TGTGCCAGCAGCTTAATACAAGCAGATACGCAGTATTTT.

The chain recombines TRBV4-2 with TRBJ1-3; D not certain. The ends were cut back, 0 bases at V and 1 base at J, with 10 bases in the middle. Germline V gives CDR1 LGHNA, CDR2 YNFKEQ. This CDR3 has 16 residues. The CDR3 nucleotides read TGTGCCAGCAGCCAAGATCCGATACGGTCTGGAAACACCATATATTTT. Translating gives CASSQDPIRSGNTIYF.

V gene TRBV28 combines with J gene TRBJ1-3; D might be TRBD1 (6 bases). Germline V gene data show CDR1 as MDHEN and CDR2 as SYDVKM. Trimming removed 6 bases from V and 3 bases from J, with 15 bases in between. This CDR3 contains 15 residues. This chain's CDR3 is CASRPTGGIGNTIYF. Written as DNA, the CDR3 is TGTGCCAGCAGGCCGACAGGAGGAATTGGAAACACCATATATTTT. Based on the CDR3 plus reference TRBV28 and TRBJ1-3, the full variable domain is DVKVTQSSRYLVKRTGEKVFLECVQDMDHENMFWYRQDPGLGLRLIYFSYDVKMKEKGDIPEGYSVSREKKERFSLILESASTNQTSMYLCASRPTGGIGNTIYFGEGSWLTVV.

CDR3 sequence: CASSLGQGVPGEGYTF. CDR3 nucleotide sequence: TGTGCCAGCAGCTTGGGACAGGGGGTGCCGGGGGAGGGCTACACCTTC. The chain couples TRBV5-4 to TRBJ1-2; TRBD1 matches at 9 bases. In germline, CDR1 is SGHNT, CDR2 YYREEE (reference sequence). This CDR3 spans 16 amino acids. V dropped 0 bases and J dropped 8; count of bases not matched to a gene: 11.

The genes are TRBV30 and TRBJ1-5; the D gene is possibly TRBD1 (6 bases). This CDR3 spans 15 amino acids. V was trimmed by 2 bases and J by 0 bases, leaving 11 bases between them. Per germline, CDR1 GTSNPN and CDR2 SVGIG (reference sequence). The CDR3, as DNA: TGTGCCTGGAGTACAGGGCTCTATAGCAATCAGCCCCAGCATTTT. It yields the protein CAWSTGLYSNQPQHF.

The chain employs TRBV30 and TRBJ1-3, with D unclear. The CDR3 totals 13 residues. Per the germline V gene, CDR1 is GTSNPN and CDR2 is SVGIG (reference sequence). V was trimmed by 0 bases and J by 3 bases, leaving 6 bases between them. The CDR3 region is CAWSVILGNTIYF. As DNA, the CDR3 is TGTGCCTGGAGTGTAATTCTTGGAAACACCATATATTTT.

The V call is TRBV5-4, the J call TRBJ1-2; D unclear. The CDR3 has 13 amino acids. Germline-derived CDR1 and CDR2 are SGHNT and YYREEE (reference sequence). The V and J ends lost 0 bases and 4 bases respectively, with 7 bases between them. CDR3 in amino acids: CASSLEQPYGYTF. The CDR3 DNA is TGTGCCAGCAGCTTGGAACAACCCTATGGCTACACCTTC.

DNA for the CDR3: TGTGCCAGCCGCCAGGACAGCTCTGGAAACACCATATATTTT. It is translated as CASRQDSSGNTIYF. The gene calls are TRBV28 and TRBJ1-3; D possibly corresponds to TRBD1 (6 bases). Germline V lookup: CDR1 MDHEN, CDR2 SYDVKM. Deletions cut 8 bases from V and 0 bases from J, with 11 bases between. The CDR3 has 14 amino acids.

The chain employs TRBV19 and TRBJ2-1; TRBD1 agrees at 12 bases. This CDR3 has 15 amino acids. V trimming: 5 bases; J trimming: 7 bases; junction bases outside the gene matches: 6. Germline CDR1 reads LNHDA; CDR2 reads SQIVND (reference sequence). CDR3: CASSPGTGGPNEQFF. The CDR3 nucleotides are TGTGCCAGTAGTCCCGGGACAGGGGGCCCTAATGAGCAGTTCTTC.

On this clone: Other DNA variants within this sample encode the same CDR3. The chain recombines TRBV9 with TRBJ2-3; 14 nucleotides align to TRBD2. Germline CDR1 is SGDLS and CDR2 is YYNGEE. Unmatched junction bases numbered 4, after V lost 4 bases and J lost 3 bases. There are 16 residues in the CDR3. DNA for the CDR3: TGTGCCAGCAGCCCAGGGACTAGCGGGAGTACAGATACGCAGTATTTT. Translated: CASSPGTSGSTDTQYF.

This chain connects TRBV25-1 to TRBJ1-4; no reliable D call. The CDR3 is 12 amino acids. Germline V gene data show CDR1 as MGHDK and CDR2 as SYGVNS. Trimming took off 8 bases at V and 4 bases at J, with 8 bases between the two ends. The CDR3 here is CASSVFNEKLFF. For the CDR3, the DNA is TGTGCCAGCTCTGTTTTTAATGAAAAACTGTTTTTT.

The CDR3 spells CASSPRTRAGETQYF. In DNA, the CDR3 is TGTGCCAGCTCACCCCGGACGCGTGCGGGGGAGACCCAGTACTTC. This chain connects TRBV18 to TRBJ2-5; D might be TRBD2 (6 bases). Trimming removed 3 bases from V and 5 bases from J, with 16 bases in between. Germline-derived CDR1 and CDR2 are KGHSH and LQKENI. The CDR3 runs 15 residues.

The V gene is TRBV28, the J gene TRBJ2-3; possibly TRBD1 for D (5 bases). Germline CDR1 reads MDHEN; CDR2 reads SYDVKM. The V and J ends lost 7 bases and 7 bases respectively, with 18 bases between them. The length of the CDR3 is 14 residues. CDR3 sequence (DNA): TGTGCCAGCATCCCCCGCGTATCAGGGCATACGCAGTATTTT. Residues: CASIPRVSGHTQYF.

The chain joins TRBV27 to TRBJ1-5; D gene uncertain. Deletions cut 4 bases from V and 0 bases from J, with 7 bases between. The CDR3 has 14 residues. Germline V gene lookup returns CDR1 MNHEY and CDR2 SMNVEV (reference sequence). Here the CDR3 DNA reads TGTGCCAGCAGTTCCAGAAATAGCAATCAGCCCCAGCATTTT. This encodes CASSSRNSNQPQHF.

The V and J genes are TRBV29-1 and TRBJ2-7; D is unclear. The V end lost 7 bases, the J end lost 3 bases, and 7 bases lay between the germline ends. The V gene's germline CDR1 is SQVTM and CDR2 ANQGSEA. CDR3 size: 10 residues. CDR3: CSAGDYEQYF. For the CDR3, the DNA is TGCAGCGCTGGGGACTACGAGCAGTACTTC.

The chain joins TRBV28 to TRBJ1-2, with a possible D match to TRBD1 (6 bases). Trimming removed 2 bases at V and 6 bases at J, with 13 bases between. CDR1 and CDR2 (germline): MDHEN, SYDVKM. The CDR3 totals 14 residues. For the CDR3, the DNA is TGTGCCAGCAGTTTAAGGGGGTCAGGAGATGGCTACACCTTC. Its protein is CASSLRGSGDGYTF.

In regard to this clone: The junction departs from the called germline gene at one end, perhaps through a read error. The chain recombines TRBV7-9 with TRBJ2-3; no clear D gene. The germline V gene has CDR1 SEHNR and CDR2 FQNEAQ (reference sequence). The CDR3 covers 14 residues. The chain's CDR3 is CASSLTASTDMQYF. CDR3 nucleotides: TGTGCCAGCAGCTTGACGGCGAGCACAGATATGCAGTATTTT.